This record covers a single T cell receptor (beta chain). No antigen is known for it. Indicated treatment: roughly 18 received Ad26.COV2.S at low or high dose, single or two shots; several received placebo; per-sample allocation not given. Sampling was done on day 63 after the first vaccine or placebo injection. Data came from immunoSEQ multiplex PCR; TCRdb stores just in-frame clones and leaves some out. Of 440,000 or so clones in the sample, about 92% were seen once. This sample stems from a study of Ad26.COV2.S vaccination and SARS-CoV-2 variants. Study observations and caveats: Reportedly, spike-specific CD8+ and CD4+ T cell responses achieved substantial breadth once vaccination had taken place.

Between the trimmed V and J ends, which lost 3 bases and 4 bases, there was a span of 12 bases. The length of the CDR3 is 14 residues. Germline CDR1 MNHEY, CDR2 SMNVEV (reference sequence). Sequencing used peripheral blood, obtained in a trial of Ad26.COV2.S vaccine versus placebo. This rearrangement joins TRBV27 to TRBJ1-2, with a possible D match to TRBD1 (5 bases). The sequence derives from a person between 18 and 65 years old who received the Ad26.COV2.S COVID-19 vaccine or a placebo. CDR3 coding DNA: TGTGCCAGCAGTTTTTACCGGGGGAGCTATGGCTACACCTTC. Protein product: CASSFYRGSYGYTF.